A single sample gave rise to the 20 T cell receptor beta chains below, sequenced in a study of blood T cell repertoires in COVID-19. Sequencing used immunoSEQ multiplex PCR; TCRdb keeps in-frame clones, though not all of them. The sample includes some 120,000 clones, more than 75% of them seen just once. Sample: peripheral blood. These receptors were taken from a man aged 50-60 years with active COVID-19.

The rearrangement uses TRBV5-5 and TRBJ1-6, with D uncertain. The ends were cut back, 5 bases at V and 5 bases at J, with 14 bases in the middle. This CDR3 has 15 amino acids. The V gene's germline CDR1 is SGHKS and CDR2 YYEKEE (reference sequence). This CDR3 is CASSTGQRDNSPLHF. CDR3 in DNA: TGTGCCAGCAGTACTGGGCAGAGAGATAATTCACCCCTCCACTTT.

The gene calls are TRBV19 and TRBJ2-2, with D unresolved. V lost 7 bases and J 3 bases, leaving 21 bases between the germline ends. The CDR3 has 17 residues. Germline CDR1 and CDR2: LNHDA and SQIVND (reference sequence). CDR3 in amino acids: CASKFRRVTKDTGELFF. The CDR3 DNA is TGTGCCAGTAAATTCCGTCGGGTTACGAAAGACACCGGGGAGCTGTTTTTT.

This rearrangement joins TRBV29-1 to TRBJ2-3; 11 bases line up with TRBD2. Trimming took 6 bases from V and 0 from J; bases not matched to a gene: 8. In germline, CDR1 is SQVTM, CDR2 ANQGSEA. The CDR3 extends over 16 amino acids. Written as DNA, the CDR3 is TGCAGCGTGACTAGCGGGACGTCCCATAGCACAGATACGCAGTATTTT. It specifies CSVTSGTSHSTDTQYF.

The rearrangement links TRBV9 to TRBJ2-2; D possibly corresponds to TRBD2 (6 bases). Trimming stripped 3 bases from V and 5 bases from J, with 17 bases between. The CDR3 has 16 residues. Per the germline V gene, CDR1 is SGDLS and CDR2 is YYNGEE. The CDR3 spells CASSARWGVGTGELFF. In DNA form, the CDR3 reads TGTGCCAGCAGCGCCCGCTGGGGGGTGGGGACCGGGGAGCTGTTTTTT.

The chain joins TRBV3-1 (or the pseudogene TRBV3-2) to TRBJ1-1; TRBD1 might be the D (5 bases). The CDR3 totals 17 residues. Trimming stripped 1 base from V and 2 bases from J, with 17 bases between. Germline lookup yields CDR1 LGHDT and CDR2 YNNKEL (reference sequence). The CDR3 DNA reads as TGTGCCAGCAGCCAAGTGCTCTCTAGGGGTAGTAACACTGAAGCTTTCTTT. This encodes CASSQVLSRGSNTEAFF.

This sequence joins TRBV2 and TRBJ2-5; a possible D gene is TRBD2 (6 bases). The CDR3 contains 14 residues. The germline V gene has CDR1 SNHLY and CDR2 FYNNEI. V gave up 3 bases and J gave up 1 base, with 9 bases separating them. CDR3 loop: CASSERGLQETQYF. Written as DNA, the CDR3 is TGTGCCAGCAGTGAGCGGGGCCTCCAAGAGACCCAGTACTTC.

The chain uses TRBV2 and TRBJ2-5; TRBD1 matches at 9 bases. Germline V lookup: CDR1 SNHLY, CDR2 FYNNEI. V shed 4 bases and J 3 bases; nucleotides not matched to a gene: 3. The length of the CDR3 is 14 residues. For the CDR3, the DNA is TGTGCCAGCAGTGCGGACAGGGGAGAAGAGACCCAGTACTTC. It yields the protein CASSADRGEETQYF.

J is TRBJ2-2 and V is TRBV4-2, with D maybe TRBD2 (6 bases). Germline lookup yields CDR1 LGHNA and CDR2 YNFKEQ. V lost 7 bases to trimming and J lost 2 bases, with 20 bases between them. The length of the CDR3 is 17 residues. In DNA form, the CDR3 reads TGTGCCAGCACCCCGGGGGAAGCAGACTCAAACACCGGGGAGCTGTTTTTT. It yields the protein CASTPGEADSNTGELFF.

In nucleotides, the CDR3 is TGTGCCATCAGTGAGAGCCCGTACCAAGAGACCCAGTACTTC. The encoded protein is CAISESPYQETQYF. The rearrangement uses TRBV10-3 and TRBJ2-5; D not certain. The CDR3 totals 14 residues. V shed 2 bases and J shed 0 bases, with 7 bases lying between them. CDR1 is ENHRY, CDR2 SYGVKD, per germline.

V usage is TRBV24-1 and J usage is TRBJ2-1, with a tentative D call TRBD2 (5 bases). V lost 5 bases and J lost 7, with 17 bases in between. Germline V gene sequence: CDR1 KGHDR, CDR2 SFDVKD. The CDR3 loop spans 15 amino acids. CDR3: CATSAPAGFGNEQFF. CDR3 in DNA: TGTGCCACCAGTGCCCCGGCGGGCTTTGGGAATGAGCAGTTCTTC.

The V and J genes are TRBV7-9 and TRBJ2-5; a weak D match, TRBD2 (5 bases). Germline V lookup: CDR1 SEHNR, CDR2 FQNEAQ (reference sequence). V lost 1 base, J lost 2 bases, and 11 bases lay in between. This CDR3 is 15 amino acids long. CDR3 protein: CASSLVASLQETQYF. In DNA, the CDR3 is TGTGCCAGCAGCTTAGTAGCTAGCCTACAAGAGACCCAGTACTTC.

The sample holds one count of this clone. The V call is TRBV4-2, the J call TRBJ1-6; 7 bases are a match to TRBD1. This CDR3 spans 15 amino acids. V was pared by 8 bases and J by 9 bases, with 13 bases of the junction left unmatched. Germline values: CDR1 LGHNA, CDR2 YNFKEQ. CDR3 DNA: TGTGCCAGCCAGAGTGTACAGGGGATGGCTTCACCCCTCCACTTT. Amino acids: CASQSVQGMASPLHF.

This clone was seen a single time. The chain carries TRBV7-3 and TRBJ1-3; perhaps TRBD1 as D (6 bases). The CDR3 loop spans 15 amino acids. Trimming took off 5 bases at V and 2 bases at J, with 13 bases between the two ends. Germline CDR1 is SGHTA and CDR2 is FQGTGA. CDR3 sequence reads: CASSIRGAPGNTIYF. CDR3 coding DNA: TGTGCCAGCAGCATCAGGGGTGCCCCTGGAAACACCATATATTTT.

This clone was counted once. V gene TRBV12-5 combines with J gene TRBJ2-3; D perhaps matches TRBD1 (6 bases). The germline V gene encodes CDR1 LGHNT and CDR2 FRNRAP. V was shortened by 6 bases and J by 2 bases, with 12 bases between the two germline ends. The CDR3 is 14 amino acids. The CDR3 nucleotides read TGTGCTAGTGGCCCACAGGGCCTCACAGATACGCAGTATTTT. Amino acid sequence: CASGPQGLTDTQYF.

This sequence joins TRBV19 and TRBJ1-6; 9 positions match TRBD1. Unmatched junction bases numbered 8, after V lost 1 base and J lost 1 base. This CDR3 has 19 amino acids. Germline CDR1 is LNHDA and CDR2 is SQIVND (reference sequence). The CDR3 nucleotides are TGTGCCAGTAGTATAGCAACAGGGGGCGGAGGATCCTATAATTCACCCCTCCACTTT. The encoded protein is CASSIATGGGGSYNSPLHF.

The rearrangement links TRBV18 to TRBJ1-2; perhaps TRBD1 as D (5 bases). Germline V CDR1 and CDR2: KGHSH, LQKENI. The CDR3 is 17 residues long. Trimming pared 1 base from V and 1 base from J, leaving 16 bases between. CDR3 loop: CASSPQEDSLHNYGYTF. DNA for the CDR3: TGTGCCAGCTCACCACAAGAAGACAGCTTACATAACTATGGCTACACCTTC.

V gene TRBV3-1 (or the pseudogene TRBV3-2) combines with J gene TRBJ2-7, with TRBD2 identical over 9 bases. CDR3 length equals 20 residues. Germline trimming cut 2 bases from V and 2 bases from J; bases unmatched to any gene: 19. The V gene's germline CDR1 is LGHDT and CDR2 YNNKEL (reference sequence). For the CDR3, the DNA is TGTGCCAGCAGCCAAACCTTCGGGCTAGCGGGATTTACCCCAACCTACGAGCAGTACGTC. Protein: CASSQTFGLAGFTPTYEQYV.

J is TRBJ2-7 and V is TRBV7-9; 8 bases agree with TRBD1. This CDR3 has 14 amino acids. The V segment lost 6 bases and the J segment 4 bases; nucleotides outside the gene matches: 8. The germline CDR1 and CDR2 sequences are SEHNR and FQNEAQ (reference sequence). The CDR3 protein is CASREQGGSYEQYF. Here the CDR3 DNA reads TGTGCCAGCAGAGAACAGGGGGGTTCGTACGAGCAGTACTTC.

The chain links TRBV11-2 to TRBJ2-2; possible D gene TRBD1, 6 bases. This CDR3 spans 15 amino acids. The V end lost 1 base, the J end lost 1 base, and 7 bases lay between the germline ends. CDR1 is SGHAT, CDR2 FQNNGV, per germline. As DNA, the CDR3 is TGTGCCAGCAGCTTAGGGACAGAGAACACCGGGGAGCTGTTTTTT. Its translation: CASSLGTENTGELFF.

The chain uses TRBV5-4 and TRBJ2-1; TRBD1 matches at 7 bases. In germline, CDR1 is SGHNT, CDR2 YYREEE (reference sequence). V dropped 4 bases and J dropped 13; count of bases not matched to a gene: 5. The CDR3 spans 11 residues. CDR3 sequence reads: CASSVDRLQFF. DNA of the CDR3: TGTGCCAGCAGCGTGGACAGGCTTCAGTTCTTC.